The clone carrying this T cell receptor (beta chain) has a count of ten or more. Its antigen is still unknown. The sample belongs to a study of T cells in Graves' hyperthyroidism and ophthalmopathy. CDR1 is MNHNS, CDR2 SASEGT, per germline. Trimming pared 5 bases from V and 2 bases from J, leaving 16 bases between. The CDR3 is made up of 15 amino acids. Whole-study results and caveats: Ophthalmopathy, which appeared later, was predicted by the model a median roughly 6.5 months before onset. Most thyroid clonotypes that were expanded above 0.001 also turned up in blood.

RNA transcripts provided the source from which TCR beta CDR3 regions were amplified. Using the HTBI primer set, a first-round RT-PCR was run on the TCR CDR3. TCRdb itself ran the multiplex PCR reads through MiXCR, one entry per CDR3 protein. The sample shows 300,000 to 450,000 distinct CDR3 sequences, 15% to 18% of them seen only once. Sequenced sample: blood. V and J are TRBV6-1 and TRBJ2-7, with TRBD2 as a possible D gene (6 bases). The origin of this receptor is a young woman with Graves' hyperthyroidism that later progressed to Graves' ophthalmopathy. The DNA of the CDR3 is TGTGCCAGCAGTCCCGGAGGTTCGGGAGCCTACGAGCAGTACTTC. It specifies CASSPGGSGAYEQYF.